This record looks at one T cell receptor (beta chain) sequence and its context. It has no known antigen specificity. Within one base of it there is no much larger clone, and no base qualities were kept. This sample was included in a study of blood T cell repertoires in COVID-19 (dated by TCRdb to 2020 to 2022). About the study as a whole: Samples from collaborators originated in the United States, Italy and Spain and spanned both the acute and convalescent phases of COVID-19. The dataset comprised deeply sampled blood TCRbeta repertoires from subjects exposed to, actively infected with, or recovered from COVID-19. The samples were drawn from two sources: the first 160 participants of the ongoing ImmuneRACE study, and 1,200 or so subjects contributed by 6 global collaborators. The material from the prospective study consisted of cDNA or gDNA derived from T cells, B-cell-depleted T cells, or PBMCs. The repertoires were released in a freely available public database meant as a resource for research on the immune response to SARS-CoV-2. Where available, HLA class I and class II types were obtained from metadata supplied by the sample provider rather than from assay-based typing. Sample metadata almost always included a de-identified subject ID, COVID-19 status, age in years and sex.

The collaborating institutions used their own protocols to collect whole blood in K2EDTA tubes. For TCRbeta analysis, collaborators shipped samples as frozen whole blood, isolated PBMCs, or DNA extracted from either of those sample types. What the work shows at the level of the full study, not this receptor alone: The quantity of clinical and demographic metadata differed by source and by participant and was supplied without curation.

TCRbeta CDR3 regions were amplified from genomic DNA by means of the immunoSEQ Assay, a bias-controlled multiplex PCR. The study's own analysis went as follows. Nucleated cell counts per sample were estimated from amplification of reference gene primers within the assay. To quantify the absolute abundance of each unique TCRbeta CDR3 rearrangement, sequence reads were collapsed and filtered. For each sample, productive Simpson clonality was calculated as the square root of Simpson's diversity index over productive rearrangements. In its TCRdb copy, this immuneACCESS table keeps in-frame sequences only and misses some clones. Where compared with another copy, unresolved V genes explain less than half of these, and the others have no known cause. That table supplies the V and J calls and clone size; D and trimming were determined from the DNA. The sample data list 200,000 to 300,000 clones, and around 85% of these were observed just once. The top ten hold about 7.4% of the sample.

Material: peripheral blood. The clonotype originates from a woman aged 80 or over with acute or convalescent COVID-19.

The nucleotides read TGTGCCAGCAGCCGACGGACAGGGAGCCAGCCCCAGCATTTT. It translates to CASSRRTGSQPQHF. In this chain, TRBV6-1 is recombined with TRBJ1-5, and TRBD1 matches 8 of the central bases. As encoded in the germline V gene, CDR1 is MNHNS while CDR2 is SASEGT. Ends trimmed: V by 6 bases, J by 7 bases; bases unmatched to a gene: 8. Taken from cysteine to phenylalanine, the CDR3 has 14 residues. The read is trimmed to its CDR3 DNA, 42 bases read in frame from base 1.